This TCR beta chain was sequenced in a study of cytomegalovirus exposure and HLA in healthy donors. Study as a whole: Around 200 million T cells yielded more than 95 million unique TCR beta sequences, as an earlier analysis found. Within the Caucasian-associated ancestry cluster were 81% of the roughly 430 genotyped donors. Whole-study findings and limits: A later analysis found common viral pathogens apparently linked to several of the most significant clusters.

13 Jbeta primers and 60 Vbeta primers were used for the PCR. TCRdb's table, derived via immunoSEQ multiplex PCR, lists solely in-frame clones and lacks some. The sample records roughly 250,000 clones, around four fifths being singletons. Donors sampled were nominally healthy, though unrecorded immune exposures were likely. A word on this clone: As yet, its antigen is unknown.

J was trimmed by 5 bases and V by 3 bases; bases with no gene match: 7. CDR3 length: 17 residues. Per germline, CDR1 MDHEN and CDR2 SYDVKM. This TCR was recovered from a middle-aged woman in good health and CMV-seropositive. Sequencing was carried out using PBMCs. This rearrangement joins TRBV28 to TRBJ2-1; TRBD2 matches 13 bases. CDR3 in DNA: TGTGCCAGCAGTTTGATCAGGACTAGCGGGAGCCACAATGAGCAGTTCTTC. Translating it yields CASSLIRTSGSHNEQFF.